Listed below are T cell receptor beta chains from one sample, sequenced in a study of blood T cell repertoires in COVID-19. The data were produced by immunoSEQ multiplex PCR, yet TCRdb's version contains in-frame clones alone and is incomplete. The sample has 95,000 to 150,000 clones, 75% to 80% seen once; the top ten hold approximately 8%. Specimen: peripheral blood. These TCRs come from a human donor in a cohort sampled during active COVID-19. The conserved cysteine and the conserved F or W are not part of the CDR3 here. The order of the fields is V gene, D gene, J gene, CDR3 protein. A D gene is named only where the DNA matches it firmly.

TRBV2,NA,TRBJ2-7,ASSSSPSTEQY
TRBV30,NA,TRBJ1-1,AWRGGVDTEAF
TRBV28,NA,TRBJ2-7,ASSSSVLRRARYEQY
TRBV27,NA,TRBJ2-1,ASSLTRRGNEQF
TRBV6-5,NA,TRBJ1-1,ASSRSGGNTEAF
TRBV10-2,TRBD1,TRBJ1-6,ASSGGDSNSPLH
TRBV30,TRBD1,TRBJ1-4,AWSDPWTGPSLTNEKLF
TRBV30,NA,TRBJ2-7,AWSEGDEQY
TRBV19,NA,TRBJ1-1,AAGEGEAF
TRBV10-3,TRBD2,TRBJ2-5,AISAVSGTKGETQY
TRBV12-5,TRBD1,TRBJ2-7,ASGPGTGGEQY
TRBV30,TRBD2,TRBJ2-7,AWSVMASGITYEQY
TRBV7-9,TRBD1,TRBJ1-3,ASSLWDSSGNTIY
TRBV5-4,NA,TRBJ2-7,ASSPPGSYEQY
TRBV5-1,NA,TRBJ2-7,ASSSQGNEQY
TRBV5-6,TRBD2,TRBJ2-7,ASSLDPSGKYEQY
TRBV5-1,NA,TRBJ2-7,ASSLGQY
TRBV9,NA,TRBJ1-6,ASREDGNSPLH
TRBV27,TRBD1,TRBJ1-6,ASSNRTGRNSPLH
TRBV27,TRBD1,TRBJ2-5,ASSLLDRAGETQY